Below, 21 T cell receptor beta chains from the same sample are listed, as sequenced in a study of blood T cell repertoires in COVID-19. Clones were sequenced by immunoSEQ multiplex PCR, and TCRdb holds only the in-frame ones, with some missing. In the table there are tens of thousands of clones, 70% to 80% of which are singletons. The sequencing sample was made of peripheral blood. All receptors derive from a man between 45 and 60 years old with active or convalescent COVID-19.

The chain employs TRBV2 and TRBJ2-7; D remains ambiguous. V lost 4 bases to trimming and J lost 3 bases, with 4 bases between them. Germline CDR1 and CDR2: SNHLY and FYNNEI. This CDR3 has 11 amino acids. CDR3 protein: CASSGVYEQYF. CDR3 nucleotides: TGTGCCAGCAGTGGAGTCTACGAGCAGTACTTC.

Here the CDR3 reads CASSPHPQGNNSPLHF. The CDR3 DNA reads TGTGCCAGCAGCCCCCATCCCCAGGGTAATAATTCACCCCTCCACTTT. The chain joins TRBV9 to TRBJ1-6; TRBD1 might be the D (5 bases). The V gene's germline CDR1 is SGDLS and CDR2 YYNGEE. The CDR3 extends over 16 amino acids. V was clipped by 4 bases and J by 5 bases, with 16 bases between them.

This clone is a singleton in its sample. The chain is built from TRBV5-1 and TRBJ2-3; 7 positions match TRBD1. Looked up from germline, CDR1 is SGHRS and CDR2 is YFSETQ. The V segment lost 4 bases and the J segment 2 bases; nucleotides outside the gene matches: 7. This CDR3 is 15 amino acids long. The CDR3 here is CASSTGTDTTDTQYF. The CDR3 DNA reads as TGCGCCAGCAGCACCGGGACAGACACCACAGATACGCAGTATTTT.

The CDR3: CASSTTVTSEAFF. The CDR3 bases are TGTGCCAGCTCCACCACAGTGACATCTGAAGCTTTCTTT. The chain recombines TRBV18 with TRBJ1-1; D gene unclear. Germline V lookup: CDR1 KGHSH, CDR2 LQKENI. V was cut by 6 bases and J by 6 bases, with 14 bases left in between. This CDR3 is built from 13 residues.

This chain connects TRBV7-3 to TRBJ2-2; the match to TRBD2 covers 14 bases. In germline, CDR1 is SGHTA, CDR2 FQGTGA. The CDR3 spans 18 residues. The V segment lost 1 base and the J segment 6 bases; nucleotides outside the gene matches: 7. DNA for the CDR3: TGTGCCAGCAGCTTAAGGTCCCCGACTAGCGGGGGGGCCGGGGAGCTGTTTTTT. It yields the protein CASSLRSPTSGGAGELFF.

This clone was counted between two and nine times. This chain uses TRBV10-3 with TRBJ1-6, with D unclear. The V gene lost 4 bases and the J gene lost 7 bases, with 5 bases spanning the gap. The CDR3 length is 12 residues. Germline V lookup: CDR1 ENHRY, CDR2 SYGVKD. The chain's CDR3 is CAISAGNSPLHF. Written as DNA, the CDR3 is TGTGCCATCAGTGCCGGGAATTCACCCCTCCACTTT.

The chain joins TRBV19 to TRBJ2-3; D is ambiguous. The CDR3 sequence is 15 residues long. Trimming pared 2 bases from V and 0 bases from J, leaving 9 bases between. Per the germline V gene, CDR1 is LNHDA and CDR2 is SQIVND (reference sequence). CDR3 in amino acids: CASSISWQSTDTQYF. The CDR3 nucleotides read TGTGCCAGTAGTATATCTTGGCAGAGCACAGATACGCAGTATTTT.

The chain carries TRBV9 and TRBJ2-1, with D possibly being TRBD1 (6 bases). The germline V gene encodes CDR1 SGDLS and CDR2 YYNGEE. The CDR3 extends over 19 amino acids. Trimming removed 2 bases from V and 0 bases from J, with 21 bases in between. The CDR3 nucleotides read TGTGCCAGCAGCGTCCGAGGGGGAAGTGAGCCGAGCTCCTACAATGAGCAGTTCTTC. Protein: CASSVRGGSEPSSYNEQFF.

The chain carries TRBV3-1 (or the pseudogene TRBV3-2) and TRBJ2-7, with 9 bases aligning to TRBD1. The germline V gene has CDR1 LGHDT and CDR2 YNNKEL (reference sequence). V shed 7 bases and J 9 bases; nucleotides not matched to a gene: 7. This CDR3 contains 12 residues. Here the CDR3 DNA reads TGTGCCAGCACGGGACAGGGTGCGGTGCAGTACTTC. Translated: CASTGQGAVQYF.

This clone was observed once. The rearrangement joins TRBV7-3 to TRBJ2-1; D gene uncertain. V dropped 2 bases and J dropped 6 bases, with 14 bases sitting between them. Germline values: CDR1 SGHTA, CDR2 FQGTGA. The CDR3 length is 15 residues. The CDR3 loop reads CASSLVPESANEQFF. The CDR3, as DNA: TGTGCCAGCAGCTTAGTCCCCGAGAGTGCCAATGAGCAGTTCTTC.

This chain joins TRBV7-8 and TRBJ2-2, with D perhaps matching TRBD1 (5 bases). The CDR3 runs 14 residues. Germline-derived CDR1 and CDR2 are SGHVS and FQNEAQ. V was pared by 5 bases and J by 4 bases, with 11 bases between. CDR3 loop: CASSPRQGTGELFF. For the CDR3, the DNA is TGTGCCAGCAGCCCGAGGCAGGGCACCGGGGAGCTGTTTTTT. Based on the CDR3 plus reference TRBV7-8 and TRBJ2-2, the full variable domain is GAGVSQSPRYKVAKRGQDVALRCDPISGHVSLFWYQQALGQGPEFLTYFQNEAQLDKSGLPSDRFFAERPEGSVSTLKIQRTQQEDSAVYLCASSPRQGTGELFFGEGSRLTVL.

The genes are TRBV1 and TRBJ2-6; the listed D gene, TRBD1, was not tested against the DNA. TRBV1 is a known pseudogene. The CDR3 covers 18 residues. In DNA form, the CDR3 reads TGCACCAGCAGGTCCGGGACAGCCTATCCCTCTGGGGCCAACGTCCTGACTTTC. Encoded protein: CTSRSGTAYPSGANVLTF.

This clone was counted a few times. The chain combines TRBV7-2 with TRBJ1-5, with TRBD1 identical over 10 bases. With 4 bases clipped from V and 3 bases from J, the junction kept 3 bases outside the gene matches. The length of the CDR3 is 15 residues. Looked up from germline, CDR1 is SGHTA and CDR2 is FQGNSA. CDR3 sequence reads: CASSSGTGANQPQHF. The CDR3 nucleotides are TGTGCCAGCAGCTCCGGGACAGGGGCCAATCAGCCCCAGCATTTT. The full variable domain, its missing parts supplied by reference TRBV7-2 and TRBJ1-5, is GAGVSQSPSNKVTEKGKDVELRCDPISGHTALYWYRQSLGQGLEFLIYFQGNSAPDKSGLPSDRFSAERTGGSVSTLTIQRTQQEDSAVYLCASSSGTGANQPQHFGDGTRLSIL.

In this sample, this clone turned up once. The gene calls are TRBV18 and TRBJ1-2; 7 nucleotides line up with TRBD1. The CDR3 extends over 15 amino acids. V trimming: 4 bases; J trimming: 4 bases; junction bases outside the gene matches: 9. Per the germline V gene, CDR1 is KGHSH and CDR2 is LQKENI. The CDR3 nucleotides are TGTGCCAGCTCACAAATGACAGGGTTCAGCTATGGCTACACCTTC. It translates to CASSQMTGFSYGYTF.

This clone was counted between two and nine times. CDR3 bases: TGTGCCAGTGCGCGAAACCCACTATACTCTGGGGCCAACGTCCTGACTTTC. Protein product: CASARNPLYSGANVLTF. V and J are TRBV21-1 and TRBJ2-6; no DNA check was done on the table's D call, TRBD2. TRBV21-1 is an annotated pseudogene. The CDR3 is 17 residues long.

The CDR3 DNA is TGTGCCAGCAGTGAAAGGGGGAGTCCGCAAGAGACCCAGTACTTC. This sequence encodes CASSERGSPQETQYF. The chain couples TRBV6-1 to TRBJ2-5; D might be TRBD1 (6 bases). This CDR3 is 15 amino acids long. Germline-derived CDR1 and CDR2 are MNHNS and SASEGT. With 2 bases removed from V and 2 bases from J, the gap between germline ends came to 12 bases.

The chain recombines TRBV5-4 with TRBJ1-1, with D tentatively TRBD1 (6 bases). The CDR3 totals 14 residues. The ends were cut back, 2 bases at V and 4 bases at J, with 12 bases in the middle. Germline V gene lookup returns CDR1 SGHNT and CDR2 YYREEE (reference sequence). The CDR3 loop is CASSLRRGGTEAFF. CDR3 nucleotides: TGTGCCAGCAGCTTAAGGCGAGGGGGCACTGAAGCTTTCTTT.

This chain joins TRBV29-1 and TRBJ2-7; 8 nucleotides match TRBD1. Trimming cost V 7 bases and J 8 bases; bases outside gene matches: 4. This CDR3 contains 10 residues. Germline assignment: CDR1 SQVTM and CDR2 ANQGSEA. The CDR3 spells CSGRTGKQYF. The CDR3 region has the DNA TGCAGCGGCCGGACAGGGAAGCAGTACTTC.

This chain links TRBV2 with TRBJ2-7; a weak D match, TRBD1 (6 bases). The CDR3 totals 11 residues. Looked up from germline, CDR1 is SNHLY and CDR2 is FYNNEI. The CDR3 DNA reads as TGTGCGACAGGTAGTGGTTACGAGCAGTACTTC. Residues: CATGSGYEQYF. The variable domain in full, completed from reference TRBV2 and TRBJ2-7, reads EPEVTQTPSHQVTQMGQEVILRCVPISNHLYFYWYRQILGQKVEFLVSFYNNEISEKSEIFDDQFSVERPDGSNFTLKIRSTKLEDSAMYFCATGSGYEQYFGPGTRLTVT.

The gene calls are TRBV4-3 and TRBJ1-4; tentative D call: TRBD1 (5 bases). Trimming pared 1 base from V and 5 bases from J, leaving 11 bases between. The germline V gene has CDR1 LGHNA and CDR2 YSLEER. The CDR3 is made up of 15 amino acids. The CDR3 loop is CASSQARRANEKLFF. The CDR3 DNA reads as TGCGCCAGCAGCCAAGCGCGCAGGGCGAATGAAAAACTGTTTTTT.

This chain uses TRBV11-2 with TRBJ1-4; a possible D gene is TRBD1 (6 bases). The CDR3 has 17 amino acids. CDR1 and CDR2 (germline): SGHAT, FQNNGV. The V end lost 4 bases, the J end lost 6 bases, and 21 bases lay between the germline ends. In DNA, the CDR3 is TGTGCCAGCAGCTGGTTCGTGGCGGGGGCGCGGGATGAAAAACTGTTTTTT. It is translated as CASSWFVAGARDEKLFF. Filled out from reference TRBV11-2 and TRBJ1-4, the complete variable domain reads EAGVAQSPRYKIIEKRQSVAFWCNPISGHATLYWYQQILGQGPKLLIQFQNNGVVDDSQLPKDRFSAERLKGVDSTLKIQPAKLEDSAVYLCASSWFVAGARDEKLFFGSGTQLSVL.